These 8 T cell receptor beta chains were all obtained from the same sample, sequenced in a study of cytomegalovirus exposure and HLA in healthy donors. 60 Vbeta and 13 Jbeta primers were used in PCR. The method was immunoSEQ multiplex PCR; TCRdb's version includes in-frame clones alone and lacks a portion of them. Found here are about 120,000 clones, 17% of them singletons; the top ten hold about 3%. The sample was PBMCs. These receptors all stem from a female donor in good health and CMV-seropositive.

The chain employs TRBV5-1 and TRBJ2-2; possible D gene TRBD1, 5 bases. In germline, CDR1 is SGHRS, CDR2 YFSETQ. The CDR3 has 16 residues. V was shortened by 4 bases and J by 8 bases, with 21 bases between the two germline ends. CDR3 loop: CASSTGIVISGGELFF. CDR3 DNA: TGCGCCAGCAGCACAGGCATAGTCATAAGTGGTGGGGAGCTGTTTTTT.

This chain connects TRBV4-2 to TRBJ2-7, with 7 bases aligning to TRBD1. J gave up 2 bases and V 4 bases, and 2 bases lay outside the gene matches. The V gene's germline CDR1 is LGHNA and CDR2 YNFKEQ. The CDR3 totals 13 residues. CDR3 nucleotides: TGTGCCAGCAGCCCGACAGGGCCCTACGAGCAGTACTTC. Translating it yields CASSPTGPYEQYF.

The chain links TRBV6-5 to TRBJ2-1, with 10 bases that match TRBD2. The ends lost 4 bases at V and 13 bases at J; junction bases unmatched: 13. The CDR3 spans 15 residues. Germline V gives CDR1 MNHEY, CDR2 SVGAGI. The CDR3 region has the DNA TGTGCCAGCAGTTCGTTTACTAGCGGGGTCAATACCCAGTTCTTC. Residues: CASSSFTSGVNTQFF.

This clone was observed a few times. Here the CDR3 DNA reads TGCGCCAGCAGCTTCGGGACAGTCCAAGAGACCCAGTACTTC. Its translation: CASSFGTVQETQYF. This chain links TRBV5-1 with TRBJ2-5, with TRBD1 matching 7 bases. V was pared by 2 bases and J by 1 base, with 2 bases of the junction left unmatched. Germline lookup yields CDR1 SGHRS and CDR2 YFSETQ. CDR3 length equals 14 residues.

The chain is built from TRBV2 and TRBJ2-7; D is possibly TRBD1 (6 bases). CDR3 length: 14 residues. Germline values: CDR1 SNHLY, CDR2 FYNNEI. With 6 bases removed from V and 2 bases from J, the gap between germline ends came to 14 bases. CDR3 residues: CASRGRQATYEQYF. For the CDR3, the DNA is TGTGCCAGCAGGGGTCGACAGGCAACCTACGAGCAGTACTTC. The full variable domain, in which reference TRBV2 and TRBJ2-7 provide the parts outside the CDR3, is EPEVTQTPSHQVTQMGQEVILRCVPISNHLYFYWYRQILGQKVEFLVSFYNNEISEKSEIFDDQFSVERPDGSNFTLKIRSTKLEDSAMYFCASRGRQATYEQYFGPGTRLTVT.

The table lists this clone with a few counts. The V gene is TRBV5-1, the J gene TRBJ2-6; 9 bases are shared with TRBD1. The V gene end was trimmed by 5 bases and the J gene end by 1 base; junction bases not matched to a gene: 10. Germline V gene data show CDR1 as SGHRS and CDR2 as YFSETQ. The CDR3 runs to 18 residues. CDR3 protein: CASREDGTGFSGANVLTF. The CDR3 DNA is TGCGCCAGCAGAGAAGATGGGACAGGGTTTTCTGGGGCCAACGTCCTGACTTTC.

The chain has TRBV5-4 and TRBJ2-6; D gene uncertain. There are 19 residues in the CDR3. The germline V gene encodes CDR1 SGHNT and CDR2 YYREEE (reference sequence). Trimming shortened V by 4 bases and J by 0 bases, and 20 bases separated the two germline ends. In nucleotides, the CDR3 is TGTGCCAGCAGCATCACGTTATTGGCAGGCCACTCTGGGGCCAACGTCCTGACTTTC. It translates to CASSITLLAGHSGANVLTF. Based on the CDR3 plus reference TRBV5-4 and TRBJ2-6, the full variable domain is ETGVTQSPTHLIKTRGQQVTLRCSSQSGHNTVSWYQQALGQGPQFIFQYYREEENGRGNFPPRFSGLQFPNYSSELNVNALELDDSALYLCASSITLLAGHSGANVLTFGAGSRLTVL.

The count of this clone is one. The J gene is TRBJ2-3, the V gene TRBV4-1; 9 bases map to TRBD2. V gave up 0 bases and J gave up 6 bases; unmatched junction bases: 7. Germline V CDR1 and CDR2: MGHRA, YSYEKL. CDR3 size: 16 residues. CDR3 amino acids: CASSQDPVAGVDTQYF. DNA of the CDR3: TGCGCCAGCAGCCAAGATCCTGTAGCGGGAGTTGATACGCAGTATTTT.